The rows below give T cell receptor beta chains drawn from one sample of a study of brain T cells in children with intractable seizures. Using immunoSEQ multiplex PCR, the repertoire was profiled, and TCRdb retains in-frame clones only, with some absent. The sample records 300,000 to 400,000 clones, over 90% being singletons. Sequenced here: peripheral blood, sampled less than 6 months after surgery. Receptors originate from a boy less than two years old with tuberous sclerosis and intractable seizures. Both conserved end residues are part of each CDR3. Fields, in order: D gene, clone size, V gene, J gene, CDR3 protein, CDR3 DNA. D genes are given only for firm matches. The listing skips clone size in some rows; elsewhere it reads once, few, many or a size class.

d_call: -; clone_size: -; v_call: TRBV6-5; j_call: TRBJ2-5; cdr3_aa: CAGKIEETQYF; cdr3_nt: TGTGCTGGGAAGATCGAGGAGACCCAGTACTTC
d_call: TRBD1; clone_size: -; v_call: TRBV24-1; j_call: TRBJ1-1; cdr3_aa: CATSVGQGATEAFF; cdr3_nt: TGTGCCACCAGTGTGGGACAGGGGGCGACTGAAGCTTTCTTT
d_call: -; clone_size: -; v_call: TRBV4-1; j_call: TRBJ2-7; cdr3_aa: CASSQLRLDGYEQYF; cdr3_nt: TGCGCCAGCAGCCAACTACGACTAGATGGCTACGAGCAGTACTTC
d_call: -; clone_size: once; v_call: TRBV25-1; j_call: TRBJ2-1; cdr3_aa: CASSELAYNEQFF; cdr3_nt: TGTGCCAGCAGTGAATTGGCCTACAATGAGCAGTTCTTC
d_call: TRBD1; clone_size: -; v_call: TRBV9; j_call: TRBJ2-3; cdr3_aa: CASSGRDSRTDTQCF; cdr3_nt: TGTGCCAGCAGCGGCCGGGACAGTCGCACAGATACGCAGTGTTTT
d_call: -; clone_size: -; v_call: TRBV6-5; j_call: TRBJ2-7; cdr3_aa: CASSYSAGVLSEQYF; cdr3_nt: TGTGCCAGCAGTTACTCGGCAGGGGTTCTTTCCGAGCAGTACTTC
d_call: TRBD2; clone_size: -; v_call: TRBV4-1; j_call: TRBJ2-1; cdr3_aa: CASSLTSGRVDEQFF; cdr3_nt: TGCGCCAGCAGCCTTACTAGCGGGAGGGTTGATGAGCAGTTCTTC
d_call: TRBD1; clone_size: once; v_call: TRBV27; j_call: TRBJ2-7; cdr3_aa: CASSRGREQYF; cdr3_nt: TGTGCCAGCAGCAGGGGGCGCGAGCAGTACTTC
d_call: -; clone_size: few; v_call: TRBV25-1; j_call: TRBJ1-6; cdr3_aa: CASSDPTGTANSPLHF; cdr3_nt: TGTGCCAGCAGTGACCCAACCGGGACGGCAAATTCACCCCTCCACTTT
d_call: -; clone_size: -; v_call: TRBV10-3; j_call: TRBJ1-6; cdr3_aa: CAIRNTNSPLHF; cdr3_nt: TGTGCCATCAGGAACACGAATTCACCCCTCCACTTT
d_call: -; clone_size: -; v_call: TRBV6-2/TRBV6-3; j_call: TRBJ2-3; cdr3_aa: CASSYSWGSRGNWDTQYF; cdr3_nt: TGTGCCAGCAGTTACTCATGGGGATCCCGCGGGAATTGGGATACGCAGTATTTT
d_call: TRBD1; clone_size: -; v_call: TRBV6-6; j_call: TRBJ2-1; cdr3_aa: CASSPRNRGTGRGEQFF; cdr3_nt: TGTGCCAGCAGTCCTAGGAACCGAGGGACAGGGAGGGGTGAGCAGTTCTTC
d_call: -; clone_size: once; v_call: TRBV7-9; j_call: TRBJ2-3; cdr3_aa: CASTKTGIGTDTQYF; cdr3_nt: TGTGCCAGTACGAAAACAGGTATAGGAACAGATACGCAGTATTTT
d_call: -; clone_size: -; v_call: TRBV5-1; j_call: TRBJ1-2; cdr3_aa: CASSLADRRYGYTF; cdr3_nt: TGCGCCAGCAGCTTGGCCGACAGGCGCTATGGCTACACCTTC
d_call: -; clone_size: -; v_call: TRBV7-9; j_call: TRBJ1-4; cdr3_aa: CASSLSRDEKLFF; cdr3_nt: TGTGCCAGCAGCTTGAGTCGGGATGAAAAACTGTTTTTT
d_call: -; clone_size: -; v_call: TRBV20-1; j_call: TRBJ2-7; cdr3_aa: CSVGGGEQYF; cdr3_nt: TGCAGTGTAGGAGGTGGGGAGCAGTACTTC
d_call: TRBD1; clone_size: -; v_call: TRBV23-1; j_call: TRBJ1-1; cdr3_aa: CASRPSKSGEITHRGWYTEAFF; cdr3_nt: TGCGCCAGCAGACCTTCCAAATCTGGGGAAATTACTCACAGGGGATGGTACACTGAAGCTTTCTTT
d_call: TRBD1; clone_size: -; v_call: TRBV19; j_call: TRBJ1-2; cdr3_aa: CASSIPDRGSANYGYTF; cdr3_nt: TGTGCCAGTAGTATACCGGACAGGGGATCGGCTAACTATGGCTACACCTTC
d_call: -; clone_size: once; v_call: TRBV12-3/TRBV12-4; j_call: TRBJ2-7; cdr3_aa: CASSRKGDYEQYF; cdr3_nt: TGTGCCAGCAGTCGGAAAGGTGACTACGAGCAGTACTTC
d_call: TRBD1; clone_size: -; v_call: TRBV5-1; j_call: TRBJ2-7; cdr3_aa: CASSTTGGSYEQYF; cdr3_nt: TGCGCCAGCAGCACCACAGGGGGCTCCTACGAGCAGTACTTC
d_call: TRBD2; clone_size: -; v_call: TRBV6-2/TRBV6-3; j_call: TRBJ2-2; cdr3_aa: CASSYPSIAGWNTGELFF; cdr3_nt: TGTGCCAGCAGTTACCCCTCCATAGCGGGATGGAACACCGGGGAGCTGTTTTTT
d_call: -; clone_size: once; v_call: TRBV11-3; j_call: TRBJ1-2; cdr3_aa: CASSLGGTDYGYTF; cdr3_nt: TGTGCCAGCAGCTTAGGTGGGACCGATTATGGCTACACCTTC
d_call: TRBD1; clone_size: -; v_call: TRBV14; j_call: TRBJ1-4; cdr3_aa: CASSQSLRQGGEKLFF; cdr3_nt: TGTGCCAGCAGCCAATCTCTACGACAGGGGGGTGAAAAACTGTTTTTT
d_call: -; clone_size: -; v_call: TRBV7-7; j_call: TRBJ2-3; cdr3_aa: CASSPIGVLGTDTQYF; cdr3_nt: TGTGCTAGCAGCCCAATAGGAGTGCTCGGCACAGATACGCAGTATTTT
d_call: -; clone_size: -; v_call: TRBV29-1; j_call: TRBJ2-4; cdr3_aa: CSVEGGELAKNIQYF; cdr3_nt: TGCAGCGTTGAAGGAGGGGAACTAGCCAAAAACATTCAGTACTTC
d_call: -; clone_size: -; v_call: TRBV5-8; j_call: TRBJ2-7; cdr3_aa: CASSFIWGHNEQYF; cdr3_nt: TGTGCCAGCAGCTTTATTTGGGGGCACAACGAGCAGTACTTC
d_call: TRBD1; clone_size: -; v_call: TRBV5-1; j_call: TRBJ1-1; cdr3_aa: CASSLAGQGNMNTEAFF; cdr3_nt: TGCGCCAGCAGCTTGGCCGGACAGGGGAACATGAACACTGAAGCTTTCTTT
d_call: -; clone_size: -; v_call: TRBV6-2/TRBV6-3; j_call: TRBJ2-7; cdr3_aa: CASSYFRVASATGYEQYF; cdr3_nt: TGTGCCAGCAGTTACTTTCGAGTAGCGTCCGCGACGGGCTACGAGCAGTACTTC
d_call: -; clone_size: -; v_call: TRBV7-9; j_call: TRBJ1-2; cdr3_aa: CASSSEGQGRTYTF; cdr3_nt: TGTGCCAGCAGCTCAGAGGGCCAGGGGAGGACCTACACCTTC
d_call: -; clone_size: -; v_call: TRBV27; j_call: TRBJ2-2; cdr3_aa: CASSFARERTGELFF; cdr3_nt: TGTGCCAGCAGTTTCGCTAGGGAGCGGACCGGGGAGCTGTTTTTT
d_call: TRBD2; clone_size: -; v_call: TRBV19; j_call: TRBJ2-1; cdr3_aa: CASLSTTSGYGNEQFF; cdr3_nt: TGTGCCAGTTTATCGACGACTAGCGGGTATGGCAATGAGCAGTTCTTC
d_call: TRBD1; clone_size: -; v_call: TRBV5-1; j_call: TRBJ2-5; cdr3_aa: CASSTDRGETQYF; cdr3_nt: TGCGCCAGCAGCACGGACAGGGGAGAGACCCAGTACTTC
d_call: -; clone_size: -; v_call: TRBV3-1/TRBV3-2; j_call: TRBJ1-2; cdr3_aa: CASSQGGARNYGYTF; cdr3_nt: TGTGCCAGCAGCCAAGGGGGCGCACGGAACTATGGCTACACCTTC
d_call: -; clone_size: -; v_call: TRBV7-9; j_call: TRBJ1-5; cdr3_aa: CASSLVGVSNQPQHF; cdr3_nt: TGTGCCAGCAGCTTGGTGGGGGTTAGCAATCAGCCCCAGCATTTT
d_call: TRBD1; clone_size: few; v_call: TRBV19; j_call: TRBJ2-7; cdr3_aa: CASSPGTGGYEQYF; cdr3_nt: TGTGCCAGTAGCCCCGGGACAGGGGGGTACGAGCAGTACTTC
d_call: TRBD2; clone_size: once; v_call: TRBV14; j_call: TRBJ2-1; cdr3_aa: CASSQDSPLGPGGPGNEQFF; cdr3_nt: TGTGCCAGCAGCCAAGATTCCCCCCTAGGTCCGGGGGGGCCGGGCAATGAGCAGTTCTTC
d_call: TRBD1; clone_size: -; v_call: TRBV2; j_call: TRBJ1-1; cdr3_aa: CASSVYQGAEAFF; cdr3_nt: TGTGCCAGCAGTGTGTATCAGGGGGCTGAAGCTTTCTTT
d_call: -; clone_size: -; v_call: TRBV11-3; j_call: TRBJ2-1; cdr3_aa: CASSPRGYNEQFF; cdr3_nt: TGTGCCAGCAGCCCCCGGGGGTACAATGAGCAGTTCTTC
d_call: -; clone_size: -; v_call: TRBV5-5; j_call: TRBJ1-2; cdr3_aa: CASSLASGPFSYGYTF; cdr3_nt: TGTGCCAGCAGCTTGGCCTCGGGGCCCTTCTCCTATGGCTACACCTTC
d_call: TRBD1; clone_size: -; v_call: TRBV7-9; j_call: TRBJ1-2; cdr3_aa: CASSGDRVDGYTF; cdr3_nt: TGTGCCAGCAGCGGCGACAGGGTTGATGGCTACACCTTC
d_call: TRBD1; clone_size: once; v_call: TRBV7-6; j_call: TRBJ2-3; cdr3_aa: CASSPRTGSDTQYF; cdr3_nt: TGTGCCAGCAGCCCTAGGACAGGATCAGATACGCAGTATTTT
d_call: -; clone_size: -; v_call: TRBV7-9; j_call: TRBJ1-1; cdr3_aa: CASSLRASQRNTEAFF; cdr3_nt: TGTGCCAGCAGCTTAAGGGCTTCCCAGAGGAACACTGAAGCTTTCTTT
d_call: TRBD1; clone_size: -; v_call: TRBV19; j_call: TRBJ2-3; cdr3_aa: CASSRTGLTDTQYF; cdr3_nt: TGTGCCAGTAGTAGGACAGGTCTCACAGATACGCAGTATTTT
d_call: -; clone_size: -; v_call: TRBV7-8; j_call: TRBJ2-5; cdr3_aa: CASSLAPGTSRPQETQYF; cdr3_nt: TGTGCCAGCAGCTTAGCGCCCGGGACTTCCCGCCCCCAAGAGACCCAGTACTTC
d_call: -; clone_size: -; v_call: TRBV28; j_call: TRBJ1-4; cdr3_aa: CASSFAMALREKLFF; cdr3_nt: TGTGCCAGCAGTTTTGCTATGGCCCTACGGGAAAAACTGTTTTTT
d_call: -; clone_size: -; v_call: TRBV5-6; j_call: TRBJ2-7; cdr3_aa: CASSLGGIDPYEQYF; cdr3_nt: TGTGCCAGCAGCTTGGGGGGAATCGACCCCTACGAGCAGTACTTC
d_call: TRBD2; clone_size: -; v_call: TRBV18; j_call: TRBJ2-7; cdr3_aa: CASSPWDRESGRDLYEQYF; cdr3_nt: TGTGCCAGCTCGCCCTGGGACAGAGAAAGCGGGAGGGATCTTTACGAGCAGTACTTC
d_call: -; clone_size: -; v_call: TRBV3-1/TRBV3-2; j_call: TRBJ2-5; cdr3_aa: CASSQDVAVAGTQYF; cdr3_nt: TGTGCCAGCAGCCAAGACGTCGCGGTAGCAGGGACCCAGTACTTC
d_call: -; clone_size: once; v_call: TRBV6-6; j_call: TRBJ1-6; cdr3_aa: CASRSDGYSPLHF; cdr3_nt: TGTGCCAGCAGGTCGGACGGGTATTCACCCCTCCACTTT
d_call: -; clone_size: -; v_call: TRBV9; j_call: TRBJ2-3; cdr3_aa: CASSPGLGTDTQYF; cdr3_nt: TGTGCCAGCAGCCCCGGACTGGGCACAGATACGCAGTATTTT
d_call: -; clone_size: -; v_call: TRBV15; j_call: TRBJ1-5; cdr3_aa: CATSSTPGSSNQPQHF; cdr3_nt: TGTGCCACCAGTTCTACGCCGGGGTCTAGCAATCAGCCCCAGCATTTT
d_call: -; clone_size: -; v_call: TRBV5-1; j_call: TRBJ2-1; cdr3_aa: CASSLDPTNSNEQFF; cdr3_nt: TGCGCCAGCAGCTTGGACCCAACGAATAGCAATGAGCAGTTCTTC
d_call: TRBD1; clone_size: -; v_call: TRBV14; j_call: TRBJ2-1; cdr3_aa: CASSPDRGNEQFF; cdr3_nt: TGTGCCAGCAGCCCAGACAGGGGCAATGAGCAGTTCTTC
d_call: TRBD2; clone_size: once; v_call: TRBV7-3; j_call: TRBJ2-3; cdr3_aa: CASSRSGGAGDTQYF; cdr3_nt: TGTGCCAGCAGCCGTAGCGGGGGGGCTGGAGATACGCAGTATTTT